The 24 T cell receptor beta chains listed next were all sequenced from one sample in a study of cytomegalovirus exposure and HLA in healthy donors. 60 Vbeta and 13 Jbeta primers were used in PCR. Generated by immunoSEQ multiplex PCR, the TCRdb table keeps only in-frame clones and is missing some. The sample lists 90,000 to 100,000 clones, around four fifths occurring once. Sequenced sample: PBMCs. These receptors were taken from a middle-aged man in good health and CMV-seronegative.

V usage is TRBV19 and J usage is TRBJ2-7; 8 nucleotides align to TRBD1. Germline loops: CDR1 LNHDA, CDR2 SQIVND (reference sequence). Unmatched junction bases numbered 10, after V lost 10 bases and J lost 2 bases. The CDR3 loop spans 14 amino acids. The CDR3 bases are TGTGCCACCGCATCGACAGGGGCTACCTACGAGCAGTACTTC. Its protein product is CATASTGATYEQYF.

As for this clone: Other DNA sequences from this sample encode an identical CDR3 as well. The V and J genes are TRBV20-1 and TRBJ1-5; D is unclear. Trimming stripped 3 bases from V and 14 bases from J, with 5 bases between. Germline assignment: CDR1 DFQATT and CDR2 SNEGSKA (reference sequence). CDR3 length: 8 amino acids. CDR3: CSASGKHF. The DNA for the CDR3 is TGCAGTGCTAGCGGGAAGCATTTT.

This clone was found once. V and J are TRBV6-4 and TRBJ2-1, with 12 bases lining up with TRBD2. Trimming removed 4 bases from V and 7 bases from J; junction bases left unmatched: 2. There are 14 residues in the CDR3. Per the germline V gene, CDR1 is MRHNA and CDR2 is SNTAGT. The CDR3 sequence is CASSGLAGGNEQFF. CDR3 DNA: TGTGCCAGCAGTGGCCTAGCGGGGGGGAATGAGCAGTTCTTC.

The chain couples TRBV5-4 to TRBJ2-5; D unresolved. The assigned J gene may be wrong: the sequence end matches TRBJ2-7 better. This CDR3 spans 13 amino acids. Germline CDR1 reads SGHNT; CDR2 reads YYREEE (reference sequence). CDR3 sequence reads: CASSLYGVYEQYF. The CDR3 nucleotides read TGTGCCAGCAGCTTGTACGGAGTCTACGAGCAGTACTTC.

The chain carries TRBV28 and TRBJ1-3; 7 bases match TRBD1. The junction had 5 bases not matched to a gene; V was cut back by 5 bases and J by 7 bases. Germline CDR1 and CDR2: MDHEN and SYDVKM. The CDR3 runs to 13 residues. This chain's CDR3 is CASSDRGQNTIYF. CDR3 nucleotide sequence: TGTGCCAGCAGTGACCGGGGACAGAACACCATATATTTT.

The genes are TRBV6-5 and TRBJ1-4, with D hard to call. Germline V gives CDR1 MNHEY, CDR2 SVGAGI. The CDR3 extends over 14 amino acids. Deletions cut 6 bases from V and 3 bases from J, with 11 bases between. The CDR3 bases are TGTGCCAGCAGCCCAAGAGGCGCTAATGAAAAACTGTTTTTT. This gives the protein CASSPRGANEKLFF.

This clone was counted only a few times. The CDR3 sequence is CASSLNLNNEQYF. CDR3 DNA: TGTGCCAGCAGCTTAAACCTCAACAACGAGCAGTACTTC. This chain connects TRBV7-9 to TRBJ2-7; no clear D gene. Germline CDR1 SEHNR, CDR2 FQNEAQ (reference sequence). This CDR3 is built from 13 residues. The V end was cut by 2 bases, the J end by 5 bases, with 10 bases between. The variable domain in full, completed from reference TRBV7-9 and TRBJ2-7, reads DTGVSQNPRHKITKRGQNVTFRCDPISEHNRLYWYRQTLGQGPEFLTYFQNEAQLEKSRLLSDRFSAERPKGSFSTLEIQRTEQGDSAMYLCASSLNLNNEQYFGPGTRLTVT.

The V call is TRBV7-2, the J call TRBJ2-3, with TRBD2 matching over 7 bases. The germline V gene has CDR1 SGHTA and CDR2 FQGNSA. The J segment lost 4 bases and the V segment lost 5 bases, leaving 6 bases of the junction unmatched. The CDR3 contains 14 residues. The CDR3 sequence: CASSPDRGADTQYF. CDR3 DNA: TGTGCCAGCAGCCCCGACCGGGGGGCAGATACGCAGTATTTT.

This clone was seen a few times. The chain is built from TRBV7-2 and TRBJ1-3, with D uncertain. Trimming removed 2 bases from V and 1 base from J, with 9 bases in between. Germline CDR1 and CDR2: SGHTA and FQGNSA. This CDR3 comprises 15 residues. The CDR3 nucleotides are TGTGCCAGCAGCTTAATGGCTAGTTCTGGAAACACCATATATTTT. Translation gives CASSLMASSGNTIYF.

The rearrangement links TRBV4-3 to TRBJ2-5; tentatively, D is TRBD1 (5 bases). There are 17 residues in the CDR3. Trimming cost V 0 bases and J 5 bases, with 19 bases left between them. Per the germline V gene, CDR1 is LGHNA and CDR2 is YSLEER. CDR3 DNA: TGCGCCAGCAGCCAAGATACGCGGACAAGTTTATCGGAGACCCAGTACTTC. This encodes CASSQDTRTSLSETQYF.

The chain links TRBV7-2 to TRBJ2-1; 9 bases line up with TRBD2. Germline V gene lookup returns CDR1 SGHTA and CDR2 FQGNSA. The CDR3 loop spans 14 amino acids. V lost 5 bases, J lost 8 bases, and 7 bases stayed unmatched. CDR3 protein: CASSPGRGGYEQFF. The CDR3 region has the DNA TGTGCCAGCAGCCCCGGGCGGGGGGGGTATGAGCAGTTCTTC.

The CDR3 here is CSVGQANTEAFF. For the CDR3, the DNA is TGCAGCGTGGGACAGGCCAACACTGAAGCTTTCTTT. The rearrangement joins TRBV29-1 to TRBJ1-1; 8 bases agree with TRBD1. The CDR3 is 12 amino acids. Germline values: CDR1 SQVTM, CDR2 ANQGSEA. Trimming took 6 bases from V and 2 from J; bases not matched to a gene: 2.

The J gene is TRBJ2-5, the V gene TRBV7-7; a possible D gene is TRBD2 (6 bases). The CDR3 is 16 amino acids. In germline, CDR1 is SSHAT, CDR2 FNYEAQ (reference sequence). V shed 4 bases and J shed 2 bases, with 17 bases lying between them. The CDR3 reads CASSSSGLRGQETQYF. CDR3 nucleotides: TGTGCCAGCAGCTCAAGCGGGTTACGGGGGCAAGAGACCCAGTACTTC. The full variable domain, in which reference TRBV7-7 and TRBJ2-5 provide the parts outside the CDR3, is GAGVSQSPRYKVTKRGQDVTLRCDPISSHATLYWYQQALGQGPEFLTYFNYEAQPDKSGLPSDRFSAERPEGSISTLTIQRTEQRDSAMYRCASSSSGLRGQETQYFGPGTRLLVL.

The rearrangement links TRBV27 to TRBJ2-7, with TRBD1 as a possible D gene (6 bases). Germline CDR1 reads MNHEY; CDR2 reads SMNVEV (reference sequence). V was shortened by 2 bases and J by 5 bases, with 13 bases between the two germline ends. CDR3 size: 14 residues. This CDR3 is CASSLRTAPHEQYF. As DNA, the CDR3 is TGTGCCAGCAGTTTACGGACAGCCCCCCACGAGCAGTACTTC.

J is TRBJ2-7 and V is TRBV6-1, with TRBD2 matching 7 bases. CDR1 and CDR2 (germline): MNHNS, SASEGT. J gave up 6 bases and V 6 bases, and 5 bases lay outside the gene matches. The CDR3 is 12 amino acids. CDR3 DNA: TGTGCCAGCAGAAAGGGACTAACCGAGCAGTACTTC. Translated, it gives CASRKGLTEQYF.

The chain uses TRBV18 and TRBJ2-5; D is possibly TRBD1 (5 bases). V lost 3 bases and J 5 bases, leaving 13 bases between the germline ends. The length of the CDR3 is 14 residues. Germline CDR1 KGHSH, CDR2 LQKENI. CDR3 sequence reads: CASSPQGAPETQYF. Written as DNA, the CDR3 is TGTGCCAGCTCACCCCAGGGCGCCCCGGAGACCCAGTACTTC.

The DNA of the CDR3 is TGTGCCAGCAGGTCGGCAGGGAGGGGTGAGCAGTTCTTC. Encoded protein: CASRSAGRGEQFF. The chain uses TRBV11-1 and TRBJ2-1, with 7 positions matching TRBD2. The CDR3 is made up of 13 amino acids. V was pared by 6 bases and J by 9 bases, with 8 bases of the junction left unmatched. The germline V gene has CDR1 SGHAT and CDR2 FQDESV (reference sequence).

The chain links TRBV20-1 to TRBJ2-7, with 7 bases identical to TRBD2. With V trimmed by 5 bases and J by 3 bases, 1 base remained unmatched. The CDR3 covers 11 residues. CDR1 and CDR2 from the germline V gene are DFQATT and SNEGSKA (reference sequence). CDR3 sequence: CSAGLDYEQYF. CDR3 in DNA: TGCAGTGCTGGACTAGACTACGAGCAGTACTTC.

V gene TRBV2 combines with J gene TRBJ1-1; no definite D call. This CDR3 is 12 amino acids long. The V gene's germline CDR1 is SNHLY and CDR2 FYNNEI. V lost 7 bases and J lost 6, with 12 bases in between. CDR3 nucleotide sequence: TGTGCCAGCACAGCGCGGTCGTCTGAAGCTTTCTTT. Residues: CASTARSSEAFF.

The chain has TRBV5-4 and TRBJ1-1; 8 nucleotides agree with TRBD1. The germline V gene has CDR1 SGHNT and CDR2 YYREEE (reference sequence). With V trimmed by 3 bases and J by 8 bases, 6 bases remained unmatched. This CDR3 region has 13 residues. The DNA of the CDR3 is TGTGCCAGCAGCTCTCAGGGGGCGCGGGAAGCTTTCTTT. It specifies CASSSQGAREAFF.

The J gene is TRBJ1-6, the V gene TRBV28; 7 bases fit TRBD1. The CDR3 sequence is 21 residues long. J gave up 3 bases and V 6 bases, and 23 bases lay outside the gene matches. The germline V gene has CDR1 MDHEN and CDR2 SYDVKM. CDR3 nucleotide sequence: TGTGCCAGCAGCCCGCTATTAGTTCTTGGGACAGCATCCGTCTATAATTCACCCCTCCACTTT. It encodes CASSPLLVLGTASVYNSPLHF.

The chain uses TRBV19 and TRBJ1-2; D may be TRBD1 (5 bases). Germline loops: CDR1 LNHDA, CDR2 SQIVND (reference sequence). The V gene lost 9 bases and the J gene lost 1 base, with 15 bases spanning the gap. The CDR3 sequence is 14 residues long. The CDR3: CASKFWGGNYGYTF. CDR3 in DNA: TGTGCCAGCAAGTTTTGGGGGGGTAACTATGGCTACACCTTC.

The chain recombines TRBV28 with TRBJ2-5; 14 nucleotides align to TRBD2. Germline values: CDR1 MDHEN, CDR2 SYDVKM. J gave up 2 bases and V 2 bases, and 4 bases lay outside the gene matches. The CDR3 contains 17 residues. The CDR3 bases are TGTGCCAGCAGTTTACCCGGACTAGCGGGAGGACAAGAGACCCAGTACTTC. Amino acids: CASSLPGLAGGQETQYF.

The chain couples TRBV5-1 to TRBJ2-5; the D gene is possibly TRBD2 (7 bases). Trimming left V 3 bases short and J 4 bases short, with 16 bases between. Germline V CDR1 and CDR2: SGHRS, YFSETQ. This CDR3 contains 15 residues. The CDR3 loop reads CASSWGPSGGETQYF. DNA for the CDR3: TGCGCCAGCAGCTGGGGGCCGTCGGGGGGAGAGACCCAGTACTTC.